This T cell receptor (beta chain) was retrieved from a study of blood T cell repertoires in COVID-19. Study background: Donors in the United States, Italy and Spain gave samples during acute or convalescent COVID-19. Sources were T cells, B-cell-depleted T cells, or PBMCs; the material itself was cDNA or gDNA.

V was pared by 0 bases and J by 2 bases, with 12 bases between. The CDR3 length is 16 residues. The germline V gene has CDR1 SGHRS and CDR2 YFSETQ. Original methodology: By means of reference gene primer amplification, nucleated cell counts were estimated. Some clones are missing from TCRdb's copy, which holds only in-frame ones; the method was immunoSEQ multiplex PCR. V, J and clone size reflect that table, while D and trimming were determined from the DNA. The sample has around 150,000 clones, about 88% seen once. The receptor was derived from a man in his fifties or sixties with active or convalescent COVID-19. Sequencing was done on a sample of peripheral blood. The rearrangement joins TRBV5-1 to TRBJ2-1; tentative D call: TRBD1 (5 bases). The CDR3 here is CASSLAGNFPYNEQFF. The DNA of the CDR3 is TGCGCCAGCAGCTTGGCAGGGAATTTTCCCTACAATGAGCAGTTCTTC.